This TCR beta chain is drawn from a study of neurological immune-mediated disorders. Sorted libraries were made with some 950,000 CD4+ or CD8+ T cells. This clonotype was seen repeatedly, ten times or more. No antigen is known for it. General study findings and limits: Across subjects, expanded clones had no CDR3 amino acid sequences in common, pointing to private repertoires in all groups.

cDNA synthesis was performed by 5'RACE with 10-nucleotide random UMIs. A single run covered 15-18 subjects with over 170 million TCR-beta sequences. TCRdb called the 5' RACE reads again in MiXCR, with one record for every CDR3 protein. The sample has under 45,000 distinct CDR3 sequences, roughly 15% seen once. This receptor was identified in an older woman with HTLV-1-associated myelopathy (HAM/TSP). Sequencing was performed on CD4+ T cells from blood.

CDR3 sequence: CASSLAASGVTDTQYF. In nucleotides, the CDR3 is TGTGCCAGCAGTTTAGCGGCTAGCGGGGTTACAGATACGCAGTATTTT. The rearrangement uses TRBV12-3 or TRBV12-4 and TRBJ2-3; 9 nucleotides align to TRBD2. This CDR3 is 16 amino acids long. Unmatched junction bases numbered 4, after V lost 0 bases and J lost 3 bases.